These T cell receptor beta chains were read from a single sample in a study of T cells in Graves' hyperthyroidism and ophthalmopathy. TCRdb recomputed calls from the multiplex PCR reads with MiXCR, one row per CDR3 protein. The sample includes 550,000 to 650,000 distinct CDR3 sequences, 12% to 15% of them seen just once. Sequenced: blood. The receptors originated from a middle-aged woman with Graves' hyperthyroidism. Each CDR3 is given with its conserved first and last residue. D genes are given only for firm matches. Not all rows give a size; the values are once, few, many and, for expanded clones, a class.

-,many,TRBV20-1,TRBJ2-5,CSAAAHGQETQYF,TGCAGTGCTGCGGCTCATGGTCAAGAGACCCAGTACTTC
-,many,TRBV11-2,TRBJ2-2,CASSLDVANTGELFF,TGTGCCAGCAGCTTAGACGTTGCGAACACCGGGGAGCTGTTTTTT
TRBD1,-,TRBV2,TRBJ1-4,CASTVGTGGEKLFF,TGTGCCAGCACGGTCGGGACAGGGGGCGAAAAACTGTTTTTT
TRBD2,many,TRBV3-1,TRBJ2-5,CASRGDGRIETQYF,TGTGCCAGCAGGGGGGACGGGAGGATCGAGACCCAGTACTTC
TRBD2,-,TRBV20-1,TRBJ2-2,CSAMEGGTRPGELFF,TGCAGTGCTATGGAGGGAGGGACTAGACCCGGGGAGCTGTTTTTT
-,many,TRBV20-1,TRBJ2-1,CSAGPNRAGEQFF,TGCAGTGCTGGGCCGAACAGGGCGGGTGAGCAGTTCTTC
-,many,TRBV5-1,TRBJ1-1,CASSLANSNTEAFF,TGCGCCAGCAGCTTGGCTAACTCGAACACTGAAGCTTTCTTT
-,few,TRBV7-2,TRBJ2-3,CASSLTGRGVVGTDTQYF,TGTGCCAGCAGCTTAACGGGACGAGGGGTCGTTGGCACAGATACGCAGTATTTT
TRBD1,many,TRBV19,TRBJ2-2,CASTMIRDRVRTGELFF,TGTGCCAGTACCATGATTCGGGACAGGGTACGGACCGGGGAGCTGTTTTTT
-,-,TRBV2,TRBJ1-2,CASSGQDYGYTF,TGTGCCAGCAGTGGGCAGGACTATGGCTACACCTTC
TRBD2,many,TRBV9,TRBJ2-5,CASSVAAGDQETQYF,TGTGCCAGCAGCGTAGCGGCGGGGGATCAAGAGACCCAGTACTTC
-,many,TRBV27,TRBJ2-1,CASSLLGPVNNEQFF,TGTGCCAGCAGCCTCCTCGGTCCTGTTAACAATGAGCAGTTCTTC
-,-,TRBV4-1,TRBJ1-2,CASSLPGGRSYTF,TGCGCCAGTAGCCTCCCGGGGGGGAGAAGCTACACCTTC
-,-,TRBV9,TRBJ2-1,CASRGTGSSYNEQFF,TGTGCCAGCAGGGGAACAGGGAGCTCCTACAATGAGCAGTTCTTC
TRBD1,-,TRBV7-9,TRBJ1-2,CASSSWDSYGYTF,TGTGCCAGCAGCTCTTGGGACAGCTATGGCTACACCTTC
-,-,TRBV20-1,TRBJ1-4,CSARGQGREKLFF,TGCAGTGCTAGAGGGCAGGGCCGGGAAAAACTGTTTTTT
-,many,TRBV7-2,TRBJ2-5,CASSINVAQTQYF,TGTGCCAGCAGCATCAATGTGGCACAGACCCAGTACTTC
-,few,TRBV9,TRBJ2-3,CASSRTDLSTDTQYF,TGTGCCAGCAGCAGGACTGACCTAAGCACAGATACGCAGTATTTT
-,many,TRBV12-3/TRBV12-4,TRBJ2-7,CASSLVVAEGEQYF,TGTGCCAGCAGTTTAGTAGTGGCAGAGGGCGAGCAGTACTTC
-,-,TRBV20-1,TRBJ1-5,CSALTGTQRLQPQHF,TGCAGTGCTTTAACCGGGACACAGCGTTTGCAGCCCCAGCATTTT
TRBD1,many,TRBV6-1,TRBJ1-2,CASSPGTVNGYTF,TGTGCCAGCAGCCCCGGGACAGTCAATGGCTACACCTTC
-,-,TRBV4-1,TRBJ2-7,CASSQAGGAAWDEQYF,TGCGCCAGCAGCCAAGCTGGGGGGGCTGCCTGGGACGAGCAGTACTTC
TRBD2,few,TRBV5-1,TRBJ2-2,CASSLGTSGMAGELFF,TGCGCCAGCAGCCTAGGGACTAGCGGGATGGCCGGGGAGCTGTTTTTT
TRBD1,few,TRBV9,TRBJ2-5,CASSVEDRPQETQYF,TGTGCCAGCAGCGTAGAGGACAGGCCCCAAGAGACCCAGTACTTC
-,few,TRBV6-1,TRBJ2-5,CASSREKGETQYF,TGTGCCAGCAGTCGGGAAAAGGGGGAGACCCAGTACTTC
TRBD1,many,TRBV5-1,TRBJ2-7,CASSAGQGHEQYF,TGCGCCAGCAGCGCTGGACAGGGCCACGAGCAGTACTTC
TRBD1,few,TRBV20-1,TRBJ1-1,CSARDGGQGLRPGTEAFF,TGCAGTGCTAGAGATGGGGGACAGGGGTTGCGTCCGGGCACTGAAGCTTTCTTT
-,-,TRBV29-1,TRBJ2-7,CSVVARGEYEQYF,TGCAGCGTTGTAGCCAGGGGAGAATACGAGCAGTACTTC
TRBD1,many,TRBV3-1,TRBJ1-2,CASSPGQGGYTF,TGTGCCAGCAGCCCTGGACAGGGAGGCTACACCTTC
-,few,TRBV7-8,TRBJ2-5,CASSSGSGLETQYF,TGTGCCAGCAGCTCAGGGTCGGGGTTGGAGACCCAGTACTTC
-,-,TRBV29-1,TRBJ2-1,CSVEYRDFDEQFF,TGCAGCGTTGAATACCGGGACTTCGATGAGCAGTTCTTC
TRBD1,-,TRBV25-1,TRBJ2-5,CASSDPGQLQETQYF,TGTGCCAGCAGTGACCCGGGACAGCTCCAAGAGACCCAGTACTTC
-,many,TRBV2,TRBJ1-5,CASGLDPVSNQPQHF,TGTGCCAGCGGCCTGGATCCGGTTAGCAATCAGCCCCAGCATTTT
-,many,TRBV7-2,TRBJ2-3,CASSLGSGASTDTQYF,TGTGCCAGCAGCTTAGGTAGCGGTGCTAGCACAGATACGCAGTATTTT
-,many,TRBV2,TRBJ2-3,CASGLADTQYF,TGTGCCAGCGGGCTGGCAGATACGCAGTATTTT
-,many,TRBV7-3,TRBJ2-7,CASSTSRDPISVDSYEQYF,TGTGCCAGCAGCACTTCCCGGGACCCGATATCGGTGGACTCCTACGAGCAGTACTTC
-,many,TRBV25-1,TRBJ1-1,CASSAHLIGSNTEAFF,TGTGCCAGCAGTGCTCACCTAATCGGCTCGAACACTGAAGCTTTCTTT